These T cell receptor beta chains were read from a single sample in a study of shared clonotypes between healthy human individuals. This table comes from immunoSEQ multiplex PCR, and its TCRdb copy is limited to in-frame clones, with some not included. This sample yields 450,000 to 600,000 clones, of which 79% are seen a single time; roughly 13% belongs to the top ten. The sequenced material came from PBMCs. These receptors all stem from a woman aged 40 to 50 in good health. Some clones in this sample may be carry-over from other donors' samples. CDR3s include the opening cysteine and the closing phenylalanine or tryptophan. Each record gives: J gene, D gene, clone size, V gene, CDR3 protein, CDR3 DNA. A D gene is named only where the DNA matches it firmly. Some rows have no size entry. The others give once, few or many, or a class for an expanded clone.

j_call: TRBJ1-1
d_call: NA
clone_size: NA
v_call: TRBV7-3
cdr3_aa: CASSLGSGRPAEAFF
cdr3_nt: TGTGCCAGCAGCTTAGGGTCAGGGCGACCGGCTGAAGCTTTCTTT

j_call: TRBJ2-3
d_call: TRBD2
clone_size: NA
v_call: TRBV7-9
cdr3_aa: CASSPLAGVGADTQYF
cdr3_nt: TGTGCCAGCAGCCCCCTAGCGGGAGTGGGGGCAGATACGCAGTATTTT

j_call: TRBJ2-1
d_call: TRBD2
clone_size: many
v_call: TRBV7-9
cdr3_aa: CASSPGLAGHDEQFF
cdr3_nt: TGTGCCAGCAGCCCGGGACTAGCGGGACACGATGAGCAGTTCTTC

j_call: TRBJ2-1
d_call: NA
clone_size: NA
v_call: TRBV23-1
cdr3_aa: CASSQCPGDSYNEQFF
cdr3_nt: TGCGCCAGCAGTCAATGTCCAGGGGACTCCTACAATGAGCAGTTCTTC

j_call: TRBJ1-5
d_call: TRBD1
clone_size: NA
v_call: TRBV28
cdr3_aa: CASSQTGGLNQPQHF
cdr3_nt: TGTGCCAGCAGTCAGACAGGGGGCCTCAATCAGCCCCAGCATTTT

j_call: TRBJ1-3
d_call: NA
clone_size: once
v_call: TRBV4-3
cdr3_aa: CASSQVFGGEAYF
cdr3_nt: TGCGCCAGCAGCCAAGTTTTCGGGGGCGAGGCATATTTT

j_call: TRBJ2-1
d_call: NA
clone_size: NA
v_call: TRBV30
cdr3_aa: CAWSVWRSSYNEQFF
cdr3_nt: TGTGCCTGGAGTGTCTGGAGGAGCTCCTACAATGAGCAGTTCTTC

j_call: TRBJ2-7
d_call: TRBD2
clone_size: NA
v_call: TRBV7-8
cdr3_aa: CASSLSGIFYEQYF
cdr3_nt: TGTGCCAGCAGCCTCAGCGGGATCTTCTACGAGCAGTACTTC

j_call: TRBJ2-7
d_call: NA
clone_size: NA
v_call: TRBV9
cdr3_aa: CASSVADYSREQYF
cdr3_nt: TGTGCCAGCAGCGTAGCGGACTATTCGAGGGAGCAGTACTTC

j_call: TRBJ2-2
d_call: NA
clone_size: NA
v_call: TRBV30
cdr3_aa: CAWSVSWTGELFF
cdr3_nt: TGTGCCTGGAGTGTATCGTGGACCGGGGAGCTGTTTTTT